This record looks at one T cell receptor (beta chain) sequence and its context. The sample is drawn from a study of shared clonotypes between healthy human individuals. Generated by immunoSEQ multiplex PCR, the TCRdb table keeps only in-frame clones and is missing some. The sample records 2 million or so clones, 85% to 95% being singletons. This CDR3 has 18 amino acids. Germline values: CDR1 SGHDN, CDR2 FVKESK. Unmatched junction bases numbered 11, after V lost 4 bases and J lost 0 bases. Positively selected for CCR7, the CD45RO-negative cells used as naive CD8 cells excluded terminally differentiated effector memory CD45RA+ cells. Healthy HIV-negative adults without recent acute infections or vaccinations served as donors.

The sample taken for sequencing was naive CD8+ T cells sorted from blood. V usage is TRBV14 and J usage is TRBJ1-4, with 7 bases aligning to TRBD1. The sequence derives from a young man in good health. The CDR3 loop is CASSLDWDRYSTNEKLFF. For the CDR3, the DNA is TGTGCCAGCAGCCTCGACTGGGACAGATACTCAACTAATGAAAAACTGTTTTTT.